This T cell receptor (beta chain) was captured in a study of cytomegalovirus exposure and HLA in healthy donors. The V gene lost 3 bases and the J gene lost 3 bases, with 12 bases spanning the gap. The CDR3 runs to 15 residues. Germline-derived CDR1 and CDR2 are LGHNA and YNFKEQ. Overall study findings and caveats: In an earlier analysis, in several hundred donors, most V segments appeared productive either ~87% or ~30% of the time. Later analysis indicated greater clonal expansion among HLA-associated TCR beta chains than among equally common other chains. In vitro experiments confirmed that a few CMV-associated chains were specific for CMV antigens.

The PCR made use of 60 Vbeta and 13 Jbeta primers. Original methodology: It was a later analysis that counted 79 million or so unique TCR beta chains, of which some 9.9 million were shared. Some clones are missing from TCRdb's copy, which holds only in-frame ones; the method was immunoSEQ multiplex PCR. V, J and clone size derive from that table, while D and trimming were established from the DNA sequence. This sample yields around 150,000 clones, of which approximately 57% are seen a single time; around 1.8% belongs to the top ten. There are a few counts of this clone. Its antigen is currently unknown.

Sequencing was done on a sample of PBMCs. The chain has TRBV4-2 and TRBJ1-3, with D possibly matching TRBD1 (6 bases). This TCR was recovered from a male donor in good health and CMV-seronegative. The CDR3 DNA reads TGTGCCAGCAGCCATTTACAGGGCGGTGGAAACACCATATATTTT. Translating it yields CASSHLQGGGNTIYF.